This entry lists 30 T cell receptor beta chains sequenced from one sample in a study of blood T cell repertoires in COVID-19. TCRdb keeps only in-frame clones here, not all; method: immunoSEQ multiplex PCR. This table has some 120,000 clones, approximately 77% appearing once. The sample comprised peripheral blood. These receptors originate from a man aged 80 or over with acute or convalescent COVID-19.

The CDR3 sequence is CASSPGLAGSWSTDTQYF. DNA of the CDR3: TGTGCCAGCTCACCGGGACTAGCGGGGAGCTGGAGCACAGATACGCAGTATTTT. The V gene is TRBV18, the J gene TRBJ2-3, with 13 bases matching TRBD2. V lost 3 bases and J lost 0; bases outside the gene matches: 6. This CDR3 contains 18 residues. Germline assignment: CDR1 KGHSH and CDR2 LQKENI.

The chain couples TRBV4-1 to TRBJ2-1, with 7 bases lining up with TRBD1. The CDR3 spans 17 residues. J lost 6 bases, V lost 4 bases, and 15 bases had no gene match. The germline V gene encodes CDR1 MGHRA and CDR2 YSYEKL. The DNA for the CDR3 is TGCGCCAGCAGCCGCGCCTCCCAGACAGGGTTCGGCAATGAGCAGTTCTTC. Amino acids: CASSRASQTGFGNEQFF.

V and J are TRBV29-1 and TRBJ2-1; the D gene is possibly TRBD2 (6 bases). Per germline, CDR1 SQVTM and CDR2 ANQGSEA. There are 11 residues in the CDR3. The CDR3 DNA reads as TGCAGTAGCGTGGAGGGCAATGAGCAGTTCTTC. It encodes CSSVEGNEQFF.

The genes are TRBV28 and TRBJ1-1; possibly TRBD1 for D (5 bases). Looked up from germline, CDR1 is MDHEN and CDR2 is SYDVKM. Trimming removed 3 bases at V and 10 bases at J, with 18 bases between. The CDR3 sequence is 14 residues long. The CDR3 coding sequence is TGTGCCAGCAGTTTGACCGGGACTGGAGCTGTAGCTTTCTTT. Its translation is CASSLTGTGAVAFF.

The chain joins TRBV28 to TRBJ2-5; TRBD1 might be the D (5 bases). V was trimmed by 6 bases and J by 4 bases, leaving 12 bases between them. CDR3 length: 13 amino acids. Germline loops: CDR1 MDHEN, CDR2 SYDVKM. The CDR3 nucleotides are TGTGCCAGCAGAGGACAATTATCAGAGACCCAGTACTTC. Translating gives CASRGQLSETQYF.

The rearrangement joins TRBV6-5 to TRBJ2-7; tentative D call: TRBD1 (5 bases). The CDR3 totals 14 residues. CDR1 and CDR2 from the germline V gene are MNHEY and SVGAGI. V lost 0 bases and J 6 bases, leaving 12 bases between the germline ends. The CDR3 loop reads CASSYSRKQGEQYF. CDR3 coding DNA: TGTGCCAGCAGTTACTCGAGAAAGCAGGGCGAGCAGTACTTC.

V is TRBV6-5 and J is TRBJ2-5; weak D call: TRBD1 (5 bases). Trimming shortened V by 7 bases and J by 5 bases, and 14 bases separated the two germline ends. The CDR3 loop spans 13 amino acids. Germline V CDR1 and CDR2: MNHEY, SVGAGI. The CDR3 DNA sequence: TGTGCCAGCAAAACCAGGAAGGGGGAGACCCAGTACTTC. Encoded protein: CASKTRKGETQYF.

This clone was detected only once. The V and J genes are TRBV10-3 and TRBJ2-7, with a tentative D call TRBD2 (6 bases). The CDR3 runs 15 residues. The V gene's germline CDR1 is ENHRY and CDR2 SYGVKD. V lost 0 bases and J 7 bases, leaving 16 bases between the germline ends. CDR3 nucleotides: TGTGCCATCAGTGAGTCGGACGGACTAAGGGTAGAGCAGTACTTC. Its translation is CAISESDGLRVEQYF.

The V and J genes are TRBV28 and TRBJ1-2, with D tentatively TRBD1 (6 bases). This CDR3 has 13 residues. V lost 8 bases and J 3 bases, leaving 13 bases between the germline ends. In germline, CDR1 is MDHEN, CDR2 SYDVKM. CDR3 coding DNA: TGTGCCAGCGGCCGGACAGTCGACTATGGCTACACCTTC. It translates to CASGRTVDYGYTF.

The chain joins TRBV7-2 to TRBJ2-3, with 8 bases aligning to TRBD1. The ends lost 4 bases at V and 2 bases at J; junction bases unmatched: 5. From germline, CDR1 is SGHTA and CDR2 FQGNSA. The CDR3 covers 15 residues. CDR3 loop: CASSSTGGYTDTQYF. The DNA for the CDR3 is TGTGCCAGCAGCTCAACAGGGGGTTACACAGATACGCAGTATTTT. Supplemented by reference TRBV7-2 and TRBJ2-3, the full variable domain reads GAGVSQSPSNKVTEKGKDVELRCDPISGHTALYWYRQSLGQGLEFLIYFQGNSAPDKSGLPSDRFSAERTGGSVSTLTIQRTQQEDSAVYLCASSSTGGYTDTQYFGPGTRLTVL.

The CDR3 coding sequence is TGCGCCAGCAAACAGGGGGCCTTCGAGCAGTACTTC. Protein sequence: CASKQGAFEQYF. The V call is TRBV5-1, the J call TRBJ2-7, with 9 bases fitting TRBD1. This CDR3 is 12 amino acids long. Germline V gives CDR1 SGHRS, CDR2 YFSETQ. With V trimmed by 6 bases and J by 6 bases, 4 bases remained unmatched. The variable domain in full, completed from reference TRBV5-1 and TRBJ2-7, reads KAGVTQTPRYLIKTRGQQVTLSCSPISGHRSVSWYQQTPGQGLQFLFEYFSETQRNKGNFPGRFSGRQFSNSRSEMNVSTLELGDSALYLCASKQGAFEQYFGPGTRLTVT.

V is TRBV6-1 and J is TRBJ1-6, with D possibly TRBD1 on 5 matching bases. Germline values: CDR1 MNHNS, CDR2 SASEGT. The CDR3 runs to 14 residues. The V gene lost 1 base and the J gene lost 6 bases, with 7 bases spanning the gap. The chain's CDR3 is CASSEVGLNSPLHF. The CDR3 region has the DNA TGTGCCAGCAGTGAAGTGGGGCTTAATTCACCCCTCCACTTT.

Worth noting for this clone: This sample includes further DNA sequences coding for the same CDR3. CDR3 in DNA: TGTGCCAGCAGTAACACACCCTACGAGCAGTACTTC. This sequence encodes CASSNTPYEQYF. J is TRBJ2-7 and V is TRBV7-9; D is unresolved. CDR3 length: 12 residues. Germline V gene lookup returns CDR1 SEHNR and CDR2 FQNEAQ (reference sequence). Trimming cost V 6 bases and J 2 bases, with 8 bases left between them. The entire variable domain, with the rest obtained from reference TRBV7-9 and TRBJ2-7, is as follows: DTGVSQNPRHKITKRGQNVTFRCDPISEHNRLYWYRQTLGQGPEFLTYFQNEAQLEKSRLLSDRFSAERPKGSFSTLEIQRTEQGDSAMYLCASSNTPYEQYFGPGTRLTVT.

The chain uses TRBV7-8 and TRBJ1-5, with TRBD1 matching over 11 bases. The CDR3 has 16 residues. V shed 5 bases and J 6 bases; nucleotides not matched to a gene: 9. Germline V gene data show CDR1 as SGHVS and CDR2 as FQNEAQ. Here the CDR3 reads CASSNFGTGGGQPQHF. In DNA, the CDR3 is TGTGCCAGCAGCAATTTTGGGACAGGGGGAGGTCAGCCCCAGCATTTT.

Ten or more counts support this clone. The V gene is TRBV5-6, the J gene TRBJ1-5; D is undetermined. This CDR3 is 14 amino acids long. Germline V CDR1 and CDR2: SGHDT, YYEEEE. Deletions cut 4 bases from V and 0 bases from J, with 8 bases between. The CDR3, as DNA: TGTGCCAGCAGCGGGCAGAATAGCAATCAGCCCCAGCATTTT. It is translated as CASSGQNSNQPQHF.

J is TRBJ2-4 and V is TRBV5-4, with D perhaps matching TRBD2 (6 bases). Germline lookup yields CDR1 SGHNT and CDR2 YYREEE (reference sequence). V lost 4 bases and J 0 bases, leaving 11 bases between the germline ends. The CDR3 has 15 residues. The CDR3 DNA reads as TGTGCCAGCAGCCATGCGGGGATAGCCAAAAACATTCAGTACTTC. This translates into CASSHAGIAKNIQYF.

There are a few counts of this clone. The chain recombines TRBV5-4 with TRBJ2-1; TRBD2 matches 11 bases. In germline, CDR1 is SGHNT, CDR2 YYREEE (reference sequence). The V segment lost 4 bases and the J segment 4 bases; nucleotides outside the gene matches: 4. CDR3 size: 15 residues. This CDR3 is CASSPGTSGYNEQFF. Written as DNA, the CDR3 is TGTGCCAGCAGCCCCGGGACTAGCGGATACAATGAGCAGTTCTTC.

V is TRBV6-5 and J is TRBJ1-5; 10 nucleotides match TRBD1. The V and J ends lost 5 bases and 2 bases, in that order; junction bases with no gene match: 3. Germline V gene data show CDR1 as MNHEY and CDR2 as SVGAGI. CDR3 size: 15 residues. The CDR3 DNA follows: TGTGCCAGCAGTACCGGGACAGGGGGCAATCAGCCCCAGCATTTT. Translated: CASSTGTGGNQPQHF.

The V and J genes are TRBV3-1 (or the pseudogene TRBV3-2) and TRBJ1-6, with D hard to call. Deletions cut 0 bases from V and 10 bases from J, with 10 bases between. This CDR3 spans 14 amino acids. From germline, CDR1 is LGHDT and CDR2 YNNKEL (reference sequence). The chain's CDR3 is CASSQDSGSSPLHF. The CDR3, as DNA: TGTGCCAGCAGCCAAGATTCGGGGAGCTCACCCCTCCACTTT.

This clone was seen just once. V usage is TRBV29-1 and J usage is TRBJ2-2; 11 nucleotides agree with TRBD1. The CDR3 covers 15 residues. V was clipped by 4 bases and J by 2 bases; unmatched bases: 3. CDR1 and CDR2 (germline): SQVTM, ANQGSEA. The chain's CDR3 is CSVGTGGSNTGELFF. CDR3 nucleotides: TGCAGCGTTGGGACAGGGGGCTCTAACACCGGGGAGCTGTTTTTT.

The chain is built from TRBV6-2 or TRBV6-3 and TRBJ1-2; D unclear. Looked up from germline, CDR1 is MNHEY and CDR2 is SVGEGT. Trimming cost V 2 bases and J 7 bases, with 14 bases left between them. This CDR3 has 14 residues. The CDR3 sequence is CASSYDTNPSGYTF. CDR3 nucleotide sequence: TGTGCCAGCAGTTACGACACAAACCCAAGTGGCTACACCTTC.

This rearrangement joins TRBV3-1 (or the pseudogene TRBV3-2) to TRBJ2-3, with 9 bases matching TRBD2. The CDR3 spans 15 residues. The ends lost 0 bases at V and 4 bases at J; junction bases unmatched: 2. The germline V gene encodes CDR1 LGHDT and CDR2 YNNKEL (reference sequence). DNA of the CDR3: TGTGCCAGCAGCCAAGAGACTAGCGGCCCAGATACGCAGTATTTT. Translation: CASSQETSGPDTQYF.

The gene calls are TRBV7-8 and TRBJ2-7; 8 nucleotides align to TRBD1. This CDR3 has 15 amino acids. Trimming at V came to 5 bases and at J to 2 bases, leaving 8 bases not matched to a gene. CDR1 is SGHVS, CDR2 FQNEAQ, per germline. As DNA, the CDR3 is TGTGCCAGCAGCCCCCTACAGGGGGTGACCTACGAGCAGTACTTC. This codes for CASSPLQGVTYEQYF.

The V call is TRBV3-1 (or the pseudogene TRBV3-2), the J call TRBJ2-7; possible D gene TRBD1, 5 bases. The germline CDR1 and CDR2 sequences are LGHDT and YNNKEL (reference sequence). V was pared by 4 bases and J by 5 bases, with 18 bases between. This CDR3 contains 15 residues. In DNA form, the CDR3 reads TGTGCCAGCAGCCTTTGGGCAGGGCCATTCGACGAGCAGTACTTC. It is translated as CASSLWAGPFDEQYF.

This chain links TRBV2 with TRBJ1-2; TRBD1 agrees at 12 bases. Losses at the gene ends were 5 bases for V and 5 bases for J; bases not matched to a gene: 6. The CDR3 contains 15 residues. From germline, CDR1 is SNHLY and CDR2 FYNNEI. The CDR3, as DNA: TGTGCCAGCAGTCCCGGGACAGGGGGCTTTTATGGCTACACCTTC. It specifies CASSPGTGGFYGYTF.

The rearrangement links TRBV5-4 to TRBJ2-2; D is ambiguous. There are 15 residues in the CDR3. The ends were cut back, 5 bases at V and 1 base at J, with 12 bases in the middle. CDR1 and CDR2 from the germline V gene are SGHNT and YYREEE (reference sequence). The DNA of the CDR3 is TGTGCCAGCAGGCCGGTTGGTTTGAACACCGGGGAGCTGTTTTTT. It codes for CASRPVGLNTGELFF.

The chain links TRBV6-5 to TRBJ2-7, with a weak D call TRBD1 (5 bases). The CDR3 covers 14 residues. V lost 2 bases and J lost 2, with 10 bases in between. Germline V gene data show CDR1 as MNHEY and CDR2 as SVGAGI. In DNA, the CDR3 is TGTGCCAGCAGTTACGGGGCGGCTACCTACGAGCAGTACTTC. Translation gives CASSYGAATYEQYF.

The chain links TRBV9 to TRBJ1-1, with D perhaps matching TRBD1 (5 bases). The V gene lost 2 bases and the J gene lost 6 bases, with 17 bases spanning the gap. CDR3 size: 15 residues. Germline-derived CDR1 and CDR2 are SGDLS and YYNGEE. CDR3 residues: CASSVGGEGWAEAFF. The DNA for the CDR3 is TGTGCCAGCAGCGTGGGGGGAGAGGGTTGGGCTGAAGCTTTCTTT.

This chain connects TRBV6-1 to TRBJ2-4; D is perhaps TRBD2 (7 bases). V was pared by 4 bases and J by 2 bases, with 18 bases between. This CDR3 region has 17 residues. The V gene's germline CDR1 is MNHNS and CDR2 SASEGT. DNA for the CDR3: TGTGCCAGCAGTGTTGCGTGGGGGGGGCCTTCCAAAAACATTCAGTACTTC. Translating gives CASSVAWGGPSKNIQYF.

The chain links TRBV7-9 to TRBJ2-2, with 13 nucleotides matching TRBD2. Germline lookup yields CDR1 SEHNR and CDR2 FQNEAQ (reference sequence). The CDR3 loop spans 17 amino acids. Germline trimming cut 5 bases from V and 7 bases from J; bases unmatched to any gene: 10. DNA of the CDR3: TGTGCCAGCAGCCAGCTACTAGCGGGGGGGCCCAACGGGGAGCTGTTTTTT. Translated, it gives CASSQLLAGGPNGELFF.